This T cell receptor (beta chain) emerged from a study of cytomegalovirus exposure and HLA in healthy donors. Researchers ran the PCR with 60 Vbeta and 13 Jbeta primers. Assay used: immunoSEQ multiplex PCR; TCRdb lists only in-frame clones, some missing. The repertoire holds 86,000 or so clones, with 70% to 80% as singletons. Overall study results and limits: One cluster of highly shared sequence variants probably arose as a sequencing artifact. Highest at DRB1 and lowest at HLA-C, TCR association rates differed among HLA loci in a later analysis.

About this clone itself: The antigen is undetermined.

Sequencing was carried out using PBMCs. The receptor was derived from a woman aged 35 to 49 in good health and CMV-seropositive.

The DNA of the CDR3 is TGCGCCAGCAGCCCGACTAGCGGGGCCAACACCGGGGAGCTGTTTTTT. Amino acid sequence: CASSPTSGANTGELFF. This sequence joins TRBV4-3 and TRBJ2-2; 11 bases are shared with TRBD2. This CDR3 contains 16 residues. V was clipped by 4 bases and J by 2 bases; unmatched bases: 3. Germline-derived CDR1 and CDR2 are LGHNA and YSLEER.